A selection of T cell receptor beta chains follows, all from one sample in a study of CD8 T cells in ankylosing spondylitis. TCRdb re-analysed the 5' RACE reads in MiXCR, keeping a single row per CDR3 protein. The sample carries more than 300,000 distinct CDR3 sequences, roughly 10% recorded once. Input material: blood, either unsorted or a sorted T cell fraction (not recorded which). The source is a female donor with ankylosing spondylitis or in good health (not recorded which). CDR3s include the opening cysteine and the closing phenylalanine or tryptophan. The order of the fields is D gene, clone size, J gene, V gene, CDR3 protein, CDR3 DNA. D genes are given only for firm matches. Clone size, where shown, is once, few, many, or a class for clones that have expanded.

.,few,TRBJ2-1,TRBV7-2,CASSTPFGNEQFF,TGTGCCAGCAGCACCCCATTCGGCAATGAGCAGTTCTTC
.,many,TRBJ1-5,TRBV12-3/TRBV12-4,CASSLAGSSQPQHF,TGTGCCAGCAGTTTAGCAGGGAGTAGTCAGCCCCAGCATTTT
TRBD2,few,TRBJ2-7,TRBV4-2,CASSQDSGLAGPSYEQYF,TGTGCCAGCAGCCAAGATTCCGGACTAGCGGGACCCTCCTACGAGCAGTACTTC
.,many,TRBJ2-5,TRBV6-1,CASSEGLRRNQETQYF,TGTGCCAGCAGTGAAGGTTTAAGACGGAACCAAGAGACCCAGTACTTC
.,many,TRBJ1-2,TRBV20-1,CSARGSNDMSYTF,TGCAGTGCTAGGGGGAGTAATGACATGTCTTACACCTTC
.,few,TRBJ2-7,TRBV15,CATSRGQSPSYEQYF,TGTGCCACCAGCAGAGGACAGTCACCCTCCTACGAGCAGTACTTC
TRBD1,many,TRBJ1-5,TRBV12-3/TRBV12-4,CASSPTGTGNQPQHF,TGTGCCAGCAGTCCGACCGGGACAGGCAATCAGCCCCAGCATTTT
.,few,TRBJ2-1,TRBV29-1,CSVVSVGYEQFF,TGCAGCGTAGTCTCAGTCGGCTATGAGCAGTTCTTC
TRBD1,.,TRBJ1-1,TRBV12-3/TRBV12-4,CASTLGGQGRTEAFF,TGTGCCAGCACCTTGGGGGGACAGGGGAGGACTGAAGCTTTCTTT
TRBD1,many,TRBJ2-1,TRBV20-1,CSAKRTGVSYNEQFF,TGCAGTGCTAAGCGGACAGGGGTATCCTACAATGAGCAGTTCTTC
TRBD2,many,TRBJ2-3,TRBV7-2,CASSLGGTSPDTQYF,TGTGCCAGCAGCTTAGGGGGGACTAGCCCAGATACGCAGTATTTT
.,many,TRBJ1-1,TRBV27,CASSLSRLGVNTEAFF,TGTGCCAGCAGTTTATCCAGACTCGGGGTGAACACTGAAGCTTTCTTT
.,.,TRBJ1-4,TRBV20-1,CCARDVRTPTNEKLFF,TGCTGTGCTAGAGATGTTAGGACCCCAACTAATGAAAAACTGTTTTTT
.,many,TRBJ2-1,TRBV5-1,CASSSRTGANEQFF,TGCGCCAGCAGCTCAAGGACTGGGGCTAATGAGCAGTTCTTC
.,many,TRBJ1-1,TRBV7-2,CASSLAWEWGTEAFF,TGTGCCAGCAGCTTAGCTTGGGAATGGGGGACTGAAGCTTTCTTT
.,many,TRBJ2-1,TRBV24-1,CATSDFSRNEQFF,TGTGCCACCAGTGATTTCTCGCGTAATGAGCAGTTCTTC
TRBD1,many,TRBJ1-5,TRBV5-1,CASSQSPLPGTGGAGNQPQHF,TGCGCCAGCAGCCAATCACCTCTCCCCGGGACAGGGGGCGCTGGCAATCAGCCCCAGCATTTT
.,many,TRBJ2-1,TRBV20-1,CSARVLANAYNEQFF,TGCAGTGCTAGAGTTTTAGCGAATGCCTACAATGAGCAGTTCTTC
.,many,TRBJ1-2,TRBV12-3/TRBV12-4,CASTQSGGWGYTF,TGTGCCAGCACTCAGTCCGGGGGTTGGGGCTACACCTTC
TRBD2,many,TRBJ2-1,TRBV9,CASSPEAGRSSYNEQFF,TGTGCCAGCAGCCCTGAAGCCGGGAGGAGCTCCTACAATGAGCAGTTCTTC
.,many,TRBJ2-7,TRBV27,CASKRGPNEQYF,TGTGCCAGCAAGCGTGGCCCTAACGAGCAGTACTTC
.,.,TRBJ1-1,TRBV7-2,CASSFTQAEAFF,TGTGCCAGCAGCTTTACGCAGGCTGAAGCTTTCTTT
.,many,TRBJ1-2,TRBV12-3/TRBV12-4,CASSLAAMGNYGYTF,TGTGCCAGCAGTTTAGCGGCAATGGGAAACTATGGCTACACCTTC
TRBD2,many,TRBJ2-4,TRBV15,CATSSAGGPGAKNIQYF,TGTGCCACCAGCTCAGCGGGAGGGCCTGGGGCCAAAAACATTCAGTACTTC
.,.,TRBJ2-1,TRBV12-3/TRBV12-4,CASSLYTDPNEQFF,TGTGCCAGCAGTTTATATACGGATCCCAATGAGCAGTTCTTC
TRBD1,many,TRBJ1-6,TRBV7-9,CASREQGMYSPLHF,TGTGCCAGCAGGGAACAGGGGATGTATTCACCCCTCCACTTT
.,many,TRBJ2-1,TRBV7-8,CASSFYRADNEQFF,TGTGCCAGCAGCTTTTACAGGGCAGACAATGAGCAGTTCTTC
.,many,TRBJ1-2,TRBV20-1,CSAREGGNYGYTF,TGCAGTGCTAGAGAGGGTGGGAACTATGGCTACACCTTC
TRBD1,many,TRBJ1-2,TRBV12-3/TRBV12-4,CASRAAGTEYGYTF,TGTGCCAGCAGAGCCGCAGGGACAGAGTATGGCTACACCTTC
.,many,TRBJ2-2,TRBV3-1,CASSQEHPAAGGELFF,TGTGCCAGCAGCCAAGAACATCCAGCGGCGGGCGGGGAGCTGTTTTTT
TRBD2,.,TRBJ2-4,TRBV7-8,CASSSPSAGVAKNIQYF,TGTGCCAGCAGCTCGCCGAGCGCGGGGGTAGCCAAAAACATTCAGTACTTC
.,.,TRBJ2-2,TRBV7-9,CASSPGTRCNTGELFF,TGTGCCAGCAGCCCTGGGACTCGTTGCAACACCGGGGAGCTGTTTTTT
TRBD1,.,TRBJ1-5,TRBV5-5,CASSWDSDQPQHF,TGTGCCAGCAGCTGGGACAGCGATCAGCCCCAGCATTTT
.,many,TRBJ2-1,TRBV7-9,CASSLASLGSNEQFF,TGTGCCAGCAGCTTGGCCTCCTTGGGGTCGAATGAGCAGTTCTTC
TRBD1,many,TRBJ1-5,TRBV20-1,CSASSPGTGWPTQPQHF,TGCAGTGCTTCGAGTCCCGGGACAGGGTGGCCTACTCAGCCCCAGCATTTT
TRBD1,.,TRBJ1-2,TRBV20-1,CSGVAGGLLYGYTF,TGCAGTGGGGTCGCAGGGGGCTTACTCTATGGCTACACCTTC
.,many,TRBJ1-2,TRBV20-1,CSASQDSLYGYTF,TGCAGTGCTAGTCAGGACAGTCTATATGGCTACACCTTC
.,many,TRBJ1-1,TRBV9,CASSVAGNWLNTEAFF,TGTGCCAGCAGCGTAGCTGGTAATTGGTTGAACACTGAAGCTTTCTTT
TRBD1,.,TRBJ2-2,TRBV5-1,CASSAGQGNTGELFF,TGCGCCAGCAGCGCCGGACAGGGTAACACCGGGGAGCTGTTTTTT
TRBD2,many,TRBJ2-1,TRBV5-1,CASSVREEGEQFF,TGCGCCAGCAGCGTACGGGAGGAGGGTGAGCAGTTCTTC
.,many,TRBJ2-5,TRBV7-9,CASSFEGKREETQYF,TGTGCCAGCAGCTTTGAAGGGAAGAGGGAAGAGACCCAGTACTTC
TRBD2,many,TRBJ2-7,TRBV20-1,CSARGPIPGLAGSSSYEQYF,TGCAGTGCTCGAGGCCCTATACCGGGACTAGCGGGCTCAAGCTCCTACGAGCAGTACTTC
TRBD2,few,TRBJ2-6,TRBV5-1,CASSFISTSGRSGANVLTF,TGCGCCAGCAGCTTTATTTCGACTAGCGGGAGATCTGGGGCCAACGTCCTGACTTTC
.,many,TRBJ2-2,TRBV7-9,CAPQEGGNANTGELFF,TGTGCCCCCCAGGAGGGGGGTAACGCGAACACCGGGGAGCTGTTTTTT
.,many,TRBJ1-6,TRBV5-1,CASSGPGRGNSPLHF,TGCGCCAGCAGCGGTCCGGGCAGGGGTAATTCACCCCTCCACTTT
TRBD1,many,TRBJ2-5,TRBV6-2/TRBV6-3,CASRPSGTAQETQYF,TGTGCCAGCAGACCCTCCGGGACAGCACAAGAGACCCAGTACTTC
.,many,TRBJ2-3,TRBV28,CASSLEMGGTDTQYF,TGTGCCAGCAGTCTAGAGATGGGTGGCACAGATACGCAGTATTTT
.,many,TRBJ1-1,TRBV6-5,CASSSTRQDPNTEAFF,TGTGCCAGCAGTTCTACGAGACAGGACCCGAACACTGAAGCTTTCTTT
.,many,TRBJ1-1,TRBV28,CASSLLAGLGTEAFF,TGTGCCAGCAGTTTATTGGCAGGCTTGGGGACTGAAGCTTTCTTT
TRBD1,many,TRBJ1-1,TRBV29-1,CSAEDRQGTPRKAFF,TGCAGCGCTGAGGATCGACAGGGCACACCACGGAAAGCTTTCTTT
.,.,TRBJ2-3,TRBV19,CASSIPGLSTDTQYF,TGTGCCAGTAGTATTCCAGGACTAAGCACAGATACGCAGTATTTT
.,few,TRBJ1-6,TRBV7-9,CASSYNSPLHF,TGTGCCAGCAGCTATAATTCACCCCTCCACTTT
.,many,TRBJ1-5,TRBV20-1,CSARGGNSNQPQHF,TGCAGTGCTAGAGGAGGGAATAGCAATCAGCCCCAGCATTTT
TRBD1,.,TRBJ2-2,TRBV18,CASSPTGLSTGELFF,TGTGCCAGCTCACCGACAGGGCTCAGCACCGGGGAGCTGTTTTTT
.,many,TRBJ1-1,TRBV5-5,CASSRTEYTEAFF,TGTGCCAGCAGCCGAACAGAGTACACTGAAGCTTTCTTT